The 20 T cell receptor beta chains listed next were all sequenced from one sample in a study of T cell responses to AZD1222 COVID-19 vaccine. Assay used: immunoSEQ multiplex PCR; TCRdb lists only in-frame clones, some missing. The sample has tens of thousands of clones; roughly 87% are singletons. The sample in question was peripheral blood, obtained on day 0 of AZD1222 vaccination. These receptors were taken from an adult in good health.

The chain has TRBV19 and TRBJ2-2, with 7 bases aligning to TRBD2. There are 14 residues in the CDR3. Germline V gene data show CDR1 as LNHDA and CDR2 as SQIVND (reference sequence). The V segment lost 6 bases and the J segment 6 bases; nucleotides outside the gene matches: 7. This CDR3 reads CASRVRENAGELFF. For the CDR3, the DNA is TGTGCCAGTAGGGTGCGGGAGAATGCCGGGGAGCTGTTTTTT. Complete variable domain (other parts from reference TRBV19 and TRBJ2-2): DGGITQSPKYLFRKEGQNVTLSCEQNLNHDAMYWYRQDPGQGLRLIYYSQIVNDFQKGDIAEGYSVSREKKESFPLTVTSAQKNPTAFYLCASRVRENAGELFFGEGSRLTVL.

The CDR3 sequence is CASSLDQGGSGSINEQFF. The CDR3 DNA reads as TGTGCCAGCAGCTTAGATCAAGGCGGTAGCGGGAGTATCAATGAGCAGTTCTTC. This rearrangement joins TRBV11-3 to TRBJ2-1; 9 positions agree with TRBD2. In germline, CDR1 is SGHNT, CDR2 YENEEA. The CDR3 has 18 amino acids. With V trimmed by 0 bases and J by 6 bases, 12 bases remained unmatched.

The J gene is TRBJ2-5, the V gene TRBV11-2; D is uncertain. The V gene's germline CDR1 is SGHAT and CDR2 FQNNGV. The CDR3 consists of 12 residues. V was pared by 5 bases and J by 0 bases, with 4 bases between. The CDR3 is CASSPNQETQYF. Written as DNA, the CDR3 is TGTGCCAGCAGCCCCAACCAAGAGACCCAGTACTTC. Drawing the rest from reference TRBV11-2 and TRBJ2-5, the complete variable domain is EAGVAQSPRYKIIEKRQSVAFWCNPISGHATLYWYQQILGQGPKLLIQFQNNGVVDDSQLPKDRFSAERLKGVDSTLKIQPAKLEDSAVYLCASSPNQETQYFGPGTRLLVL.

This chain joins TRBV27 and TRBJ1-4; TRBD1 is a possible D gene (6 bases). CDR1 and CDR2 (germline): MNHEY, SMNVEV (reference sequence). The CDR3 contains 18 residues. Trimming removed 6 bases at V and 0 bases at J, with 20 bases between. CDR3 DNA: TGTGCCAGCAGCCTAGGACAGCTAATAGGGGCAACTAATGAAAAACTGTTTTTT. It translates to CASSLGQLIGATNEKLFF.

The rearrangement links TRBV9 to TRBJ2-3; TRBD2 aligns across 10 bases. Germline assignment: CDR1 SGDLS and CDR2 YYNGEE. The CDR3 sequence is 15 residues long. Trimming cost V 1 base and J 1 base; bases outside gene matches: 0. CDR3 nucleotide sequence: TGTGCCAGCAGCGTAAGCGGGAGGGGCACAGATACGCAGTATTTT. Protein sequence: CASSVSGRGTDTQYF.

The gene calls are TRBV24-1 and TRBJ2-1, with D possibly being TRBD1 (6 bases). There are 14 residues in the CDR3. Germline values: CDR1 KGHDR, CDR2 SFDVKD. The ends were cut back, 0 bases at V and 5 bases at J, with 7 bases in the middle. This CDR3 reads CATSDLNRDNEQFF. The CDR3 region has the DNA TGTGCCACCAGTGATTTGAACAGGGACAATGAGCAGTTCTTC.

The chain carries TRBV9 and TRBJ2-2; 12 bases are shared with TRBD2. Trimming cost V 4 bases and J 6 bases; bases outside gene matches: 7. The CDR3 contains 16 residues. Germline CDR1 and CDR2: SGDLS and YYNGEE. CDR3 sequence: CASSPPGLAGAGELFF. The CDR3 DNA reads as TGTGCCAGCAGCCCCCCGGGACTAGCGGGTGCCGGGGAGCTGTTTTTT. Full variable domain (rest looked up from reference TRBV9 and TRBJ2-2): DSGVTQTPKHLITATGQRVTLRCSPRSGDLSVYWYQQSLDQGLQFLIQYYNGEERAKGNILERFSAQQFPDLHSELNLSSLELGDSALYFCASSPPGLAGAGELFFGEGSRLTVL.

The chain has TRBV6-1 and TRBJ2-3; D is perhaps TRBD2 (5 bases). V lost 0 bases and J 5 bases, leaving 15 bases between the germline ends. The CDR3 has 16 amino acids. CDR1 and CDR2 (germline): MNHNS, SASEGT. CDR3 sequence reads: CASSEASNARGDTQYF. The CDR3 DNA is TGTGCCAGCAGTGAAGCCAGCAACGCCCGGGGAGATACGCAGTATTTT.

CDR3 nucleotide sequence: TGTGCCAGCAGCCTATCTGGGACGTCTCGTGGCTACACCTTC. It encodes CASSLSGTSRGYTF. This rearrangement joins TRBV2 to TRBJ1-2; D perhaps matches TRBD1 (5 bases). This CDR3 is built from 14 residues. Per the germline V gene, CDR1 is SNHLY and CDR2 is FYNNEI. V dropped 6 bases and J dropped 7 bases, with 18 bases sitting between them.

The gene calls are TRBV5-6 and TRBJ2-1; 7 positions agree with TRBD2. The CDR3 has 16 amino acids. Germline values: CDR1 SGHDT, CDR2 YYEEEE. After removal of 0 bases from V and 3 bases from J, the junction contained 6 bases not matched to a gene. The CDR3 loop reads CASSLGGGSYYNEQFF. Here the CDR3 DNA reads TGTGCCAGCAGCTTGGGGGGCGGGAGTTACTACAATGAGCAGTTCTTC.

By share, this clone ranks as medium-sized. CDR3 DNA sequence: TGTGCCAGCAGCGCGCGACAGGGGGCGAGTCAGTACTTC. This codes for CASSARQGASQYF. The rearrangement joins TRBV9 to TRBJ2-4; TRBD1 matches 10 bases. The V gene's germline CDR1 is SGDLS and CDR2 YYNGEE. The V and J ends lost 3 bases and 12 bases, in that order; junction bases with no gene match: 6. The CDR3 spans 13 residues. The full variable domain, its missing parts supplied by reference TRBV9 and TRBJ2-4, is DSGVTQTPKHLITATGQRVTLRCSPRSGDLSVYWYQQSLDQGLQFLIQYYNGEERAKGNILERFSAQQFPDLHSELNLSSLELGDSALYFCASSARQGASQYFGAGTRLSVL.

The rearrangement joins TRBV27 to TRBJ1-6; 8 bases line up with TRBD1. This CDR3 has 15 residues. Germline V gives CDR1 MNHEY, CDR2 SMNVEV (reference sequence). The ends lost 5 bases at V and 10 bases at J; junction bases unmatched: 10. CDR3 DNA sequence: TGTGCCAGCAGTCTCGAAACAGGGGGGTTCTCACCCCTCCACTTT. Its translation: CASSLETGGFSPLHF.

The rearrangement uses TRBV27 and TRBJ1-1, with no clear D. V was pared by 6 bases and J by 4 bases, with 15 bases between. The CDR3 has 14 residues. Germline-derived CDR1 and CDR2 are MNHEY and SMNVEV (reference sequence). CDR3 protein: CASRHLTRGTEAFF. CDR3 sequence (DNA): TGTGCCAGCAGACACCTTACGCGGGGCACTGAAGCTTTCTTT.

This clone has only one observation. The rearrangement links TRBV7-2 to TRBJ2-3, with a weak D call TRBD1 (5 bases). The CDR3 is 14 amino acids. Germline V gene lookup returns CDR1 SGHTA and CDR2 FQGNSA. Trimming pared 2 bases from V and 2 bases from J, leaving 8 bases between. The CDR3 DNA reads as TGTGCCAGCAGCTTAAGGGGTAACACAGATACGCAGTATTTT. This encodes CASSLRGNTDTQYF.

This clone was counted only a few times. The V and J genes are TRBV2 and TRBJ2-1; TRBD1 is a possible D gene (6 bases). Germline V gene sequence: CDR1 SNHLY, CDR2 FYNNEI. Deletions cut 1 base from V and 7 bases from J, with 14 bases between. The CDR3 loop spans 15 amino acids. The DNA of the CDR3 is TGTGCCAGCAGTGAAGAGGGGGTAAAGGGGAATGAGCAGTTCTTC. It is translated as CASSEEGVKGNEQFF.

The V call is TRBV5-1, the J call TRBJ2-7; D ambiguous. V was shortened by 5 bases and J by 3 bases, with 12 bases between the two germline ends. This CDR3 spans 13 amino acids. Per germline, CDR1 SGHRS and CDR2 YFSETQ. CDR3 amino acids: CASRPIGNYEQYF. As DNA, the CDR3 is TGCGCCAGCAGGCCCATAGGGAACTACGAGCAGTACTTC.

The rearrangement joins TRBV3-1 (or the pseudogene TRBV3-2) to TRBJ2-7, with D possibly TRBD1 on 5 matching bases. The CDR3 has 14 residues. V was pared by 8 bases and J by 6 bases, with 20 bases between. Germline V lookup: CDR1 LGHDT, CDR2 YNNKEL (reference sequence). CDR3 nucleotides: TGTGCCAGCGCCGTCTCTACCAGGGTTTCCGAGCAGTACTTC. Its translation is CASAVSTRVSEQYF.

This sequence joins TRBV6-5 and TRBJ2-3; tentatively, D is TRBD2 (6 bases). V dropped 6 bases and J dropped 1 base, with 8 bases sitting between them. Germline loops: CDR1 MNHEY, CDR2 SVGAGI. CDR3 length: 13 amino acids. The CDR3 here is CASSQRGTDTQYF. As DNA, the CDR3 is TGTGCCAGCAGCCAGCGGGGCACAGATACGCAGTATTTT.

In this sample, this clone turned up once. The J gene is TRBJ1-1, the V gene TRBV12-3 or TRBV12-4, with unresolved D. This CDR3 region has 13 residues. V lost 3 bases to trimming and J lost 6 bases, with 11 bases between them. CDR3 in amino acids: CASSFGRAAEAFF. CDR3 sequence (DNA): TGTGCCAGCAGTTTCGGAAGGGCCGCTGAAGCTTTCTTT.

The chain carries TRBV7-8 and TRBJ2-1; 7 nucleotides align to TRBD1. Losses at the gene ends were 4 bases for V and 5 bases for J; bases not matched to a gene: 8. Looked up from germline, CDR1 is SGHVS and CDR2 is FQNEAQ. The CDR3 extends over 15 amino acids. CDR3 nucleotides: TGTGCCAGCAGCTCCCGACAGGGTACTAACAATGAGCAGTTCTTC. Amino acids: CASSSRQGTNNEQFF.